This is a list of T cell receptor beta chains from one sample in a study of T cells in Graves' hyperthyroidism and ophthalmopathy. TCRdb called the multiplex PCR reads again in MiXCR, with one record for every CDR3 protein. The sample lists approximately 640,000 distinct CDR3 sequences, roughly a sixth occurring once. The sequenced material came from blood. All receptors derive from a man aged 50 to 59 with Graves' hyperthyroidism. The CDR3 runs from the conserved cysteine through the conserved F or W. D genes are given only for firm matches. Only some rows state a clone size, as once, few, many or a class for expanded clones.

TGTGCCAGCAGGGTCCAGGGGGCAGAAGGGAATGAGCAGTTCTTC CASRVQGAEGNEQFF TRBJ2-1 many TRBV12-3/TRBV12-4 TRBD1
TGTGCCATCAGTGCCGGGGTAGGGTTCAATCAGCCCCAGCATTTT CAISAGVGFNQPQHF TRBJ1-5 many TRBV10-3 -
TGTGCCAGCAGTTTAAGGGACCGGGACTACGAGCAGTACTTC CASSLRDRDYEQYF TRBJ2-7 many TRBV27 -
TGTGCCAGCACGCAGGAGGCGAGCTCCTACAATGAGCAGTTCTTC CASTQEASSYNEQFF TRBJ2-1 many TRBV2 -
TGCAGTGCTAGGGGGATAGCGGGAGAAACCTACGAGCAGTACTTC CSARGIAGETYEQYF TRBJ2-7 - TRBV20-1 TRBD2
TGTGCCAGCAGTTTCCAGCGGGAGAACAATGAGCAGTTCTTC CASSFQRENNEQFF TRBJ2-1 many TRBV27 TRBD2
TGTGCCAGCAGCTTAGCGCAATTCGTTCCGAACTATGGCTACACCTTC CASSLAQFVPNYGYTF TRBJ1-2 - TRBV7-9 -
TGCGCCAGCAGCCACCCGGGACTAGGGGAGACCCAGTACTTC CASSHPGLGETQYF TRBJ2-5 - TRBV4-1 TRBD2
TGTGCCAGCACTGACGGTGAGAGCTACGAGCAGTACTTC CASTDGESYEQYF TRBJ2-7 many TRBV2 -
TGCAGTGCAATACCGGGACACCAATATAGCAATCAGCCCCAGCATTTT CSAIPGHQYSNQPQHF TRBJ1-5 few TRBV20-1 -
TGTGCCAGCAGTTACCCGACTAGCGGGGGACCCAGCTCCTACAATGAGCAGTTCTTC CASSYPTSGGPSSYNEQFF TRBJ2-1 - TRBV6-2/TRBV6-3 TRBD2
TGTGCCAGCAGTCCCACGGGACAGGGTTCCTACGAGCAGTACTTC CASSPTGQGSYEQYF TRBJ2-7 - TRBV14 TRBD1
TGTGCCAGCAGTTTCCCAACCCGACAGGGAGGAGAGACCCAGTACTTC CASSFPTRQGGETQYF TRBJ2-5 many TRBV28 -
TGTGCCGGCAGCCATGGGCCTAACGGGGCTGCACGGGATACGCAGTATTTT CAGSHGPNGAARDTQYF TRBJ2-3 few TRBV7-6 -
TGTGCCAGCAGTTTGTGGGGCGGAAAAACTGAAGCTTTCTTT CASSLWGGKTEAFF TRBJ1-1 many TRBV12-3/TRBV12-4 -
TGTGCCAGCAGTCCTAGGGGGACAGGTGTGGAGACCCAGTACTTC CASSPRGTGVETQYF TRBJ2-5 many TRBV12-3/TRBV12-4 TRBD1
TGTGCCAGCAGCCCGAGTCTGGACAACTCCTACGAGCAGTACTTC CASSPSLDNSYEQYF TRBJ2-7 - TRBV7-2 -
TGTGCCAGCAGCTTAGCGATACAGAACTCTGGAAACACCATATATTTT CASSLAIQNSGNTIYF TRBJ1-3 - TRBV7-9 -
TGTGCCAGCAGCTTAGTGTCAGGGGGCAATCAGCCCCAGCATTTT CASSLVSGGNQPQHF TRBJ1-5 many TRBV11-2 -
TGTGCCAGCAGCTTAGGTGAATCGGTTGGCTACACCTTC CASSLGESVGYTF TRBJ1-2 many TRBV7-2 -
TGTGCCAGCAGTTACTCGCCGGGCACTGAAGCTTTCTTT CASSYSPGTEAFF TRBJ1-1 few TRBV6-5 -
TGTGCCAGCAGTTCGGACCTCCGGGGGCAAGAGACCCAGTACTTC CASSSDLRGQETQYF TRBJ2-5 many TRBV28 -
TGTGCCAGCACCCTTTTAGGGACGACTAATGAAAAACTGTTTTTT CASTLLGTTNEKLFF TRBJ1-4 few TRBV6-1 -
TGTGCCAGTAGTGCTAGCGGGATTCACTCCTACAATGAGCAGTTCTTC CASSASGIHSYNEQFF TRBJ2-1 few TRBV19 TRBD2
TGCAGTGCTGACTCCGGGGCTCCGAGCTCCTACGAGCAGTACTTC CSADSGAPSSYEQYF TRBJ2-7 many TRBV20-1 -
TGTGCCAGCAGCCGCCAGGGGGGAGGCACTGAAGCTTTCTTT CASSRQGGGTEAFF TRBJ1-1 - TRBV12-3/TRBV12-4 TRBD1
TGTGCCAGCAGCGGAACTACGGCAGGGAGAGGGGTCGGGGAGCTGTTTTTT CASSGTTAGRGVGELFF TRBJ2-2 few TRBV9 -
TGTGCCAGCAGCCTGACTAGCGCGCCCTACAATGAGCAGTTCTTC CASSLTSAPYNEQFF TRBJ2-1 many TRBV11-3 TRBD2
TGTGCCAGCAGCCCCTTGTCCGGGCCGAACACCGGGGAGCTGTTTTTT CASSPLSGPNTGELFF TRBJ2-2 many TRBV11-2 -
TGCAGTGCTAGAACGGCGGGAGGTCCCGGGAATGAGCAGTTCTTC CSARTAGGPGNEQFF TRBJ2-1 many TRBV20-1 TRBD2
TGTGCCAGCAGTTTATATCGGGGAGCCAAAAACATTCAGTACTTC CASSLYRGAKNIQYF TRBJ2-4 many TRBV28 -
TGCAGTGCTAGTGGGCTAGATTCCTACGAGCAGTACTTC CSASGLDSYEQYF TRBJ2-7 few TRBV20-1 -